The 32 T cell receptor beta chains below all came from one sample that was sequenced in a study of T cells after yellow fever vaccination. TCRdb redid the calling of the 5' RACE reads with MiXCR, one entry per CDR3 protein. Counted here are 600,000 to 750,000 distinct CDR3 sequences, around an eighth occurring once; the ten biggest clones make up just under 15%. Material: PBMCs, obtained on the day of the yellow fever booster vaccination. The receptors shown here come from a man aged 25 to 40 who received the YFV17D yellow fever vaccine.

The table lists this clonotype with a few counts. This chain joins TRBV20-1 and TRBJ1-2; D gene uncertain. Trimming took off 2 bases at V and 8 bases at J, with 12 bases between the two ends. The CDR3 sequence is 12 residues long. CDR1 and CDR2 (germline): DFQATT, SNEGSKA (reference sequence). CDR3: CSARNNVIGYTF. CDR3 nucleotides: TGCAGTGCTAGAAATAACGTGATCGGCTACACCTTC.

J is TRBJ2-2 and V is TRBV29-1; D is perhaps TRBD1 (6 bases). The CDR3 is made up of 16 amino acids. Germline V gene sequence: CDR1 SQVTM, CDR2 ANQGSEA. V was shortened by 4 bases and J by 5 bases, with 20 bases between the two germline ends. The CDR3 loop is CSVVDSSGFGTGELFF. DNA for the CDR3: TGCAGCGTTGTGGACAGCTCTGGCTTCGGGACCGGGGAGCTGTTTTTT.

This clonotype was observed a handful of times. The chain employs TRBV3-1 and TRBJ2-1, with D tentatively TRBD2 (6 bases). The ends were cut back, 2 bases at V and 7 bases at J, with 24 bases in the middle. Per the germline V gene, CDR1 is LGHDT and CDR2 is YNNKEL (reference sequence). The CDR3 extends over 18 amino acids. CDR3 protein: CASSQRSSGYRGRNEQFF. Written as DNA, the CDR3 is TGTGCCAGCAGCCAACGTTCAAGCGGGTATAGAGGGCGGAATGAGCAGTTCTTC.

This clonotype came up many times. The chain has TRBV11-2 and TRBJ1-1; D ambiguous. The CDR3 runs to 15 residues. Trimming took 1 base from V and 0 from J, leaving 9 bases between them. Germline loops: CDR1 SGHAT, CDR2 FQNNGV. This CDR3 reads CASSLVVGMNTEAFF. Here the CDR3 DNA reads TGTGCCAGCAGCTTAGTAGTCGGGATGAACACTGAAGCTTTCTTT.

This clonotype came up a few times. This chain joins TRBV7-2 and TRBJ2-7; D remains unclear. CDR1 SGHTA and CDR2 FQGNSA come from the germline V gene. V lost 1 base, J lost 0 bases, and 13 bases lay in between. The CDR3 runs 16 residues. The CDR3 nucleotides are TGTGCCAGCAGCTTAGTAGGGCAGAAAAGCTCCTACGAGCAGTACTTC. Translated: CASSLVGQKSSYEQYF.

The V and J genes are TRBV27 and TRBJ1-4; 7 bases are a match to TRBD1. After removal of 5 bases from V and 5 bases from J, the junction contained 5 bases not matched to a gene. The CDR3 is made up of 14 amino acids. In germline, CDR1 is MNHEY, CDR2 SMNVEV (reference sequence). The chain's CDR3 is CASSPTGVNEKLFF. CDR3 nucleotide sequence: TGTGCCAGCAGTCCCACAGGGGTGAATGAAAAACTGTTTTTT. Using reference TRBV27 and TRBJ1-4 for the parts outside the CDR3, the full variable domain is EAQVTQNPRYLITVTGKKLTVTCSQNMNHEYMSWYRQDPGLGLRQIYYSMNVEVTDKGDVPEGYKVSRKEKRNFPLILESPSPNQTSLYFCASSPTGVNEKLFFGSGTQLSVL.

This clonotype was seen a few times. The chain employs TRBV6-5 and TRBJ1-4; no clear D. Trimming took off 3 bases at V and 8 bases at J, with 10 bases between the two ends. The germline V gene encodes CDR1 MNHEY and CDR2 SVGAGI. The CDR3 covers 13 residues. The CDR3 DNA sequence: TGTGCCAGCAGTTATCGGGGTGAGGAAAAACTGTTTTTT. It translates to CASSYRGEEKLFF.

The J gene is TRBJ2-2, the V gene TRBV5-1, with a weak D call TRBD2 (5 bases). In germline, CDR1 is SGHRS, CDR2 YFSETQ. The V and J ends lost 1 base and 0 bases respectively, with 7 bases between them. This CDR3 is 15 amino acids long. The chain's CDR3 is CASSLSSTNTGELFF. The CDR3 DNA follows: TGCGCCAGCAGCTTGTCTAGCACGAACACCGGGGAGCTGTTTTTT.

The V gene is TRBV10-1, the J gene TRBJ1-1; D call uncertain. Per the germline V gene, CDR1 is WNHNN and CDR2 is SYGVQD (reference sequence). CDR3 length equals 15 residues. V was cut by 6 bases and J by 5 bases, with 19 bases left in between. Written as DNA, the CDR3 is TGCGCCAGCAGCCGCGCCCGAACCTGGAGGACTGAAGCTTTCTTT. It is translated as CASSRARTWRTEAFF.

The chain has TRBV27 and TRBJ2-1; 11 bases are a match to TRBD2. The CDR3 runs 14 residues. J was trimmed by 2 bases and V by 8 bases; bases with no gene match: 2. Germline V gene sequence: CDR1 MNHEY, CDR2 SMNVEV (reference sequence). CDR3 nucleotides: TGTGCCAGCCGACTAGCGGGAACCTACAATGAGCAGTTCTTC. Amino acid sequence: CASRLAGTYNEQFF.

This clonotype came up a few times. The chain couples TRBV20-1 to TRBJ1-2, with TRBD1 matching 9 bases. The CDR3 totals 13 residues. V shed 7 bases, J shed 7 bases, and the junction held 10 bases outside the gene matches. The germline gives CDR1 DFQATT, CDR2 SNEGSKA (reference sequence). The CDR3 loop is CSGHPGQGSGYTF. In nucleotides, the CDR3 is TGCAGTGGCCACCCGGGACAGGGCTCTGGCTACACCTTC.

In this sample, this clonotype turned up once. The chain recombines TRBV7-2 with TRBJ2-5; 9 nucleotides match TRBD2. This CDR3 contains 16 residues. The V gene's germline CDR1 is SGHTA and CDR2 FQGNSA. V shed 5 bases, J shed 5 bases, and the junction held 12 bases outside the gene matches. CDR3 in amino acids: CASSPGPSGIVETQYF. The CDR3 DNA sequence: TGTGCCAGCAGCCCTGGGCCTAGCGGGATCGTGGAGACCCAGTACTTC.

This clonotype has a handful of counts. The chain has TRBV12-3 or TRBV12-4 and TRBJ1-2; D ambiguous. The V end lost 6 bases, the J end lost 2 bases, and 10 bases lay between the germline ends. CDR3 length: 13 residues. CDR3 nucleotides: TGTGCCAGCAGCCCTGGATTAAACTATGGCTACACCTTC. The encoded protein is CASSPGLNYGYTF.

This clonotype was recorded a few times. The CDR3 region is CSARVALAGGYNEQFF. The CDR3, as DNA: TGCAGTGCTAGAGTAGCCCTAGCGGGAGGCTACAATGAGCAGTTCTTC. The V gene is TRBV20-1, the J gene TRBJ2-1; 11 bases are shared with TRBD2. Unmatched junction bases numbered 5, after V lost 1 base and J lost 3 bases. The CDR3 contains 16 residues. CDR1 is DFQATT and CDR2 is SNEGSKA in the germline V gene (reference sequence).

About this clonotype: This could be a read error, since a much larger clone is one nucleotide away. The CDR3 region has the DNA TGTGCCATCACCCAAAGAGGCGTGCAGTATTTT. Its translation: CAITQRGVQYF. The chain recombines TRBV12-3 or TRBV12-4 with TRBJ2-3; the D is unclear. V lost 10 bases and J lost 11, with 16 bases in between. This CDR3 spans 11 amino acids.

This chain joins TRBV5-6 and TRBJ2-1, with no clear D. Trimming removed 3 bases from V and 13 bases from J, with 11 bases in between. The length of the CDR3 is 11 residues. Germline V gene sequence: CDR1 SGHDT, CDR2 YYEEEE. CDR3 sequence (DNA): TGTGCCAGCAGCTCCCCATTGGTTCAGTTCTTC. It translates to CASSSPLVQFF.

The J gene is TRBJ1-2, the V gene TRBV19; 10 nucleotides agree with TRBD1. The germline V gene encodes CDR1 LNHDA and CDR2 SQIVND (reference sequence). The CDR3 loop spans 15 amino acids. V dropped 4 bases and J dropped 2; count of bases not matched to a gene: 4. In nucleotides, the CDR3 is TGTGCCAGTAGTACGGGACAGGGGCCGAACTATGGCTACACCTTC. Its protein product is CASSTGQGPNYGYTF.

J is TRBJ1-2 and V is TRBV28; D call uncertain. The length of the CDR3 is 13 residues. Trimming stripped 5 bases from V and 8 bases from J, with 15 bases between. Per germline, CDR1 MDHEN and CDR2 SYDVKM. This CDR3 reads CASSAPLLRGYTF. CDR3 nucleotides: TGTGCCAGCAGTGCGCCGCTCTTAAGGGGCTACACCTTC.

The CDR3 loop reads CSAQRTPSYEQYF. As DNA, the CDR3 is TGCAGTGCTCAGCGGACACCCTCCTACGAGCAGTACTTC. The chain carries TRBV20-1 and TRBJ2-7; TRBD1 or TRBD2 may be the D gene (5 bases each). V was shortened by 5 bases and J by 0 bases, with 11 bases between the two germline ends. Germline V CDR1 and CDR2: DFQATT, SNEGSKA (reference sequence). The CDR3 has 13 residues.

This clonotype was counted a few times. The J gene is TRBJ2-2, the V gene TRBV4-2; a possible D gene is TRBD2 (5 bases). This CDR3 contains 14 residues. In germline, CDR1 is LGHNA, CDR2 YNFKEQ. V lost 6 bases, J lost 5 bases, and 13 bases lay in between. CDR3 sequence (DNA): TGTGCCAGCAGACTCTTGAGGGAGACCGGGGAGCTGTTTTTT. Its translation: CASRLLRETGELFF.

In this sample, this clonotype turned up a few times. This chain joins TRBV20-1 and TRBJ1-6; D gene unclear. Per the germline V gene, CDR1 is DFQATT and CDR2 is SNEGSKA (reference sequence). Trimming took off 0 bases at V and 7 bases at J, with 19 bases between the two ends. The CDR3 extends over 17 amino acids. DNA of the CDR3: TGCAGTGCTAGAGATGGAGGGTTGGGAATTAAGAATTCACCCCTCCACTTT. As protein: CSARDGGLGIKNSPLHF.

The table lists this clonotype with a few counts. The V call is TRBV7-2, the J call TRBJ1-1; 9 bases line up with TRBD1. Germline V gene sequence: CDR1 SGHTA, CDR2 FQGNSA. V gave up 6 bases and J gave up 13 bases; unmatched junction bases: 15. The CDR3 consists of 14 residues. CDR3 nucleotides: TGTGCCAGCAGAACGCAACAGGGGGCAGGGGCATGTTTCTTT. It codes for CASRTQQGAGACFF. The variable domain in full, with the rest retrieved from reference TRBV7-2 and TRBJ1-1, is GAGVSQSPSNKVTEKGKDVELRCDPISGHTALYWYRQSLGQGLEFLIYFQGNSAPDKSGLPSDRFSAERTGGSVSTLTIQRTQQEDSAVYLCASRTQQGAGACFFGQGTRLTVV.

As DNA, the CDR3 is TGTGCCAGCAGTTACCGACTAGCGGGAGGGCCCGCCAAAAACATTCAGTACTTC. Protein sequence: CASSYRLAGGPAKNIQYF. The genes are TRBV6-5 and TRBJ2-4; 14 nucleotides align to TRBD2. Germline loops: CDR1 MNHEY, CDR2 SVGAGI. With V trimmed by 2 bases and J by 1 base, 4 bases remained unmatched. The CDR3 is 18 amino acids.

The chain combines TRBV28 with TRBJ1-2, with 7 bases fitting TRBD1. The germline CDR1 and CDR2 sequences are MDHEN and SYDVKM. Losses at the gene ends were 6 bases for V and 4 bases for J; bases not matched to a gene: 2. The CDR3 contains 12 residues. The CDR3, as DNA: TGTGCCAGCAGGGGACAGACCTATGGCTACACCTTC. Translating gives CASRGQTYGYTF.

This clonotype was detected only a few times. The chain has TRBV15 and TRBJ1-5; D is undetermined. This CDR3 spans 16 amino acids. The germline CDR1 and CDR2 sequences are LNHNV and YYDKDF (reference sequence). V was cut by 4 bases and J by 0 bases, with 13 bases left in between. The CDR3 DNA reads as TGTGCCACCAGCAAAAGGAACATACTTAGCAATCAGCCCCAGCATTTT. As protein: CATSKRNILSNQPQHF. The full variable domain, in which reference TRBV15 and TRBJ1-5 provide the parts outside the CDR3, is DAMVIQNPRYQVTQFGKPVTLSCSQTLNHNVMYWYQQKSSQAPKLLFHYYDKDFNNEADTPDNFQSRRPNTSFCFLDIRSPGLGDTAMYLCATSKRNILSNQPQHFGDGTRLSIL.

The chain links TRBV27 to TRBJ1-5; D uncertain. This CDR3 spans 12 amino acids. Germline loops: CDR1 MNHEY, CDR2 SMNVEV (reference sequence). The germline V and J ends were trimmed by 5 bases and 0 bases, with 2 bases remaining between them. As DNA, the CDR3 is TGTGCCAGCAGTAATAGCAATCAGCCCCAGCATTTT. Protein: CASSNSNQPQHF.

This clonotype was counted ten times or more. The V call is TRBV3-1, the J call TRBJ2-7, with D possibly matching TRBD1 (6 bases). Trimming shortened V by 6 bases and J by 5 bases, and 11 bases separated the two germline ends. Germline V gene sequence: CDR1 LGHDT, CDR2 YNNKEL (reference sequence). The CDR3 has 12 amino acids. As DNA, the CDR3 is TGTGCCAGCAGTAACAGGGTGGACGAGCAGTACTTC. Encoded protein: CASSNRVDEQYF.

This clonotype has more than one count but fewer than ten. The V gene is TRBV7-2, the J gene TRBJ1-2; TRBD1 might be the D (5 bases). Trimming cost V 4 bases and J 2 bases, with 14 bases left between them. CDR1 and CDR2 from the germline V gene are SGHTA and FQGNSA. The CDR3 extends over 15 amino acids. The CDR3 bases are TGTGCCAGCAGCTCCCGGGTGGGGGGAAACTATGGCTACACCTTC. Translation: CASSSRVGGNYGYTF.

This clonotype showed up just a few times. The V gene is TRBV29-1, the J gene TRBJ2-5; 7 positions agree with TRBD1. Germline CDR1 SQVTM, CDR2 ANQGSEA. Trimming at V came to 4 bases and at J to 5 bases, leaving 4 bases not matched to a gene. The CDR3 sequence is 12 residues long. This CDR3 reads CSVGAGGETQYF. In DNA, the CDR3 is TGCAGCGTTGGGGCAGGGGGTGAGACCCAGTACTTC.

V gene TRBV18 combines with J gene TRBJ2-7; 11 bases align to TRBD2. J gave up 7 bases and V 3 bases, and 5 bases lay outside the gene matches. The CDR3 loop spans 14 amino acids. In germline, CDR1 is KGHSH, CDR2 LQKENI. This CDR3 is CASSPLAGGGEQYF. CDR3 sequence (DNA): TGTGCCAGCTCACCGCTAGCGGGAGGAGGGGAGCAGTACTTC.

This clonotype was detected a few times. The chain couples TRBV18 to TRBJ2-1; no definite D call. The CDR3 length is 13 residues. The V end lost 3 bases, the J end lost 9 bases, and 12 bases lay between the germline ends. CDR1 KGHSH and CDR2 LQKENI come from the germline V gene. CDR3 sequence reads: CASSPPMDGEQFF. CDR3 DNA: TGTGCCAGCTCACCGCCGATGGATGGTGAGCAGTTCTTC.

This clonotype was seen a few times. The chain uses TRBV15 and TRBJ2-4; weak D call: TRBD1 (5 bases). Per the germline V gene, CDR1 is LNHNV and CDR2 is YYDKDF (reference sequence). The V end lost 0 bases, the J end lost 1 base, and 10 bases lay between the germline ends. The length of the CDR3 is 16 residues. Here the CDR3 reads CATSRDFAGAKNIQYF. The CDR3 DNA is TGTGCCACCAGCAGAGATTTCGCAGGGGCCAAAAACATTCAGTACTTC.